The clone carrying this T cell receptor (beta chain) showed up just a few times. This sample is drawn from a study of blood T cell repertoires in COVID-19. At the level of the study: Both acute and convalescent COVID-19 samples were obtained from the United States, Italy and Spain.

In the original workflow: Reference gene primer amplification gave estimated nucleated cell counts. Sequencing was performed with immunoSEQ multiplex PCR; in TCRdb, only in-frame clones are kept and a portion is missing. The V and J calls and clone size were taken over from that table, and D and trimming were inferred from the DNA. The repertoire holds 240,000 or so clones, around 83% seen once, with over 10% in the top ten. Germline V gene sequence: CDR1 MDHEN, CDR2 SYDVKM. V lost 6 bases, J lost 10 bases, and 10 bases stayed unmatched. There are 14 residues in the CDR3. The chain couples TRBV28 to TRBJ2-3; 10 nucleotides line up with TRBD2. The receptor was derived from a woman aged 55-69 years with active or convalescent COVID-19. Sequencing was carried out using peripheral blood. The CDR3: CASSPALAGLAQYF. In nucleotides, the CDR3 is TGTGCCAGCAGCCCCGCACTAGCGGGGCTGGCGCAGTATTTT. Together with reference TRBV28 and TRBJ2-3, the CDR3 gives the full variable domain: DVKVTQSSRYLVKRTGEKVFLECVQDMDHENMFWYRQDPGLGLRLIYFSYDVKMKEKGDIPEGYSVSREKKERFSLILESASTNQTSMYLCASSPALAGLAQYFGPGTRLTVL.